This TCR beta chain was captured in a study of T cell responses to AZD1222 COVID-19 vaccine. Study-level results: Seropositive AZD1222 recipients at baseline numbered only six or seven. Donors were chiefly white British, with a greater number of females, and clonal diversity was perhaps underestimated.

In the case of this clone: The antigen remains undetermined. The same CDR3 arises from other DNA sequences in this sample as well.

CDR1 MNHEY and CDR2 SMNVEV come from the germline V gene (reference sequence). The CDR3 length is 12 residues. Trimming took 3 bases from V and 5 from J, leaving 7 bases between them. Sequenced by immunoSEQ multiplex PCR; TCRdb stores in-frame clones only, minus some. The sample contains about 110,000 clones, 80% to 95% of which appear only once. The sequence was obtained from an adult in good health. The chain recombines TRBV27 with TRBJ1-2, with D possibly TRBD1 on 6 matching bases. Sample: peripheral blood, taken on day 0 of AZD1222 vaccination. The CDR3 loop reads CASSFRGYGYTF. The CDR3 DNA is TGTGCCAGCAGTTTCAGGGGATATGGCTACACCTTC.